Listed below are T cell receptor beta chains from one sample, sequenced in a study of shared clonotypes between healthy human individuals. Using immunoSEQ multiplex PCR, the repertoire was profiled, and TCRdb retains in-frame clones only, with some absent. The sample yields around 560,000 clones, about 95% seen once. Sequences were obtained from naive CD8+ T cells sorted from blood. The receptors were gathered from a woman in her twenties or thirties in good health. CDR3s include the opening cysteine and the closing phenylalanine or tryptophan. The D gene is left open where the match is weak. Size is omitted from some rows. Given values are once, few, many or a class for expanded clones.

CDR3aa	CDR3nt	j_gene	v_gene	abundance	d_gene
CASSLDRTTTNEKLFF	TGTGCCAGCAGTTTGGACAGGACGACAACTAATGAAAAACTGTTTTTT	TRBJ1-4	TRBV28	.	TRBD1
CASSLAGQFEQFF	TGTGCCAGCAGTTTGGCAGGACAGTTTGAGCAGTTCTTC	TRBJ2-1	TRBV27	.	.
CASSSGDNREDQSYGYTF	TGTGCCAGTAGTTCTGGAGATAATCGGGAGGACCAAAGCTATGGCTACACCTTC	TRBJ1-2	TRBV19	once	.
CASSEPLGAQETQYF	TGTGCCAGCAGTGAGCCTCTGGGGGCCCAAGAGACCCAGTACTTC	TRBJ2-5	TRBV2	.	.
CASSQTSDYEQYF	TGTGCCAGCAGCCAGACTAGCGACTACGAGCAGTACTTC	TRBJ2-7	TRBV7-9	few	TRBD2
CASSLLGALYNEQFF	TGTGCCAGCAGTTTATTGGGGGCCCTTTACAATGAGCAGTTCTTC	TRBJ2-1	TRBV27	once	.
CASSQGPHRGTDEQYF	TGTGCCAGCAGCCAAGGCCCCCATCGCGGAACGGACGAGCAGTACTTC	TRBJ2-7	TRBV4-2	.	.
CASSPTGQGNYEQYF	TGTGCCAGCAGTCCAACGGGACAGGGAAACTACGAGCAGTACTTC	TRBJ2-7	TRBV28	.	TRBD1
CAISAVKGAGNTIYF	TGTGCCATCAGTGCGGTTAAAGGCGCTGGAAACACCATATATTTT	TRBJ1-3	TRBV10-3	.	.
CASSPGGRTSGNTIYF	TGTGCCAGCAGCCCCGGGGGACGGACCTCTGGAAACACCATATATTTT	TRBJ1-3	TRBV7-9	.	.
CASMPDSLKNIQYF	TGTGCCAGTATGCCCGACAGCTTGAAAAACATTCAGTACTTC	TRBJ2-4	TRBV19	.	.
CSVAQGLAGVGYNEQFF	TGCAGCGTTGCCCAGGGACTAGCGGGAGTCGGTTACAATGAGCAGTTCTTC	TRBJ2-1	TRBV29-1	.	TRBD2
CATSRERGPYNEQFF	TGTGCCACCAGCAGAGAACGGGGGCCCTACAATGAGCAGTTCTTC	TRBJ2-1	TRBV15	.	.
CASKLSAGGSYEQYF	TGTGCCAGCAAATTATCAGCGGGAGGCTCCTACGAGCAGTACTTC	TRBJ2-7	TRBV27	.	TRBD2
CASSLTASTDTQYF	TGTGCCAGCAGTTTAACGGCTAGCACAGATACGCAGTATTTT	TRBJ2-3	TRBV28	.	.
CASSWTDANTEAFF	TGTGCCAGCAGTTGGACCGACGCGAACACTGAAGCTTTCTTT	TRBJ1-1	TRBV28	.	.
CASSLYDNEQFF	TGTGCCAGCAGCTTATACGACAATGAGCAGTTCTTC	TRBJ2-1	TRBV5-6	.	.
CASSSFKRTKRLAGGPTQYF	TGTGCCAGCAGCTCTTTTAAGCGAACGAAAAGACTAGCGGGAGGGCCGACGCAGTATTTT	TRBJ2-3	TRBV5-4	.	TRBD2
CAWSVLSRTGQTARSYNEQFF	TGTGCCTGGAGTGTACTGTCCAGAACTGGTCAGACAGCACGCTCCTACAATGAGCAGTTCTTC	TRBJ2-1	TRBV30	.	.
CASSYGTEAFF	TGTGCCAGCAGTTACGGGACTGAAGCTTTCTTT	TRBJ1-1	TRBV6-5	.	.
CSVAGTTPYEQYF	TGCAGCGTTGCCGGGACTACTCCCTACGAGCAGTACTTC	TRBJ2-7	TRBV29-1	.	TRBD2
CASSPRQGFTTGANVLTF	TGCGCCAGCAGCCCCAGACAGGGGTTCACGACGGGGGCCAACGTCCTGACTTTC	TRBJ2-6	TRBV4-1	.	TRBD1
CAISEPSGRAFGEQFF	TGTGCCATCAGTGAACCTAGCGGGAGGGCCTTCGGTGAGCAGTTCTTC	TRBJ2-1	TRBV10-3	.	TRBD2
CASSSKGGRTYEQYF	TGTGCCAGCAGCTCCAAGGGGGGCCGAACCTACGAGCAGTACTTC	TRBJ2-7	TRBV7-9	.	.
CASSLYNLMAAYSYEQYF	TGTGCCAGCAGTTTATATAATCTTATGGCCGCATATTCCTACGAGCAGTACTTC	TRBJ2-7	TRBV28	.	.
CASSQGTGYTDTQYF	TGCGCCAGCAGCCAAGGGACAGGATACACAGATACGCAGTATTTT	TRBJ2-3	TRBV4-1	.	TRBD1
CASSESVGEGNQPQHF	TGTGCCAGCAGTGAATCGGTGGGGGAAGGGAATCAGCCCCAGCATTTT	TRBJ1-5	TRBV6-1	.	.
CATSGRLLTYEQYF	TGTGCTACTAGCGGGAGACTACTTACCTACGAGCAGTACTTC	TRBJ2-7	TRBV28	once	TRBD2
CASSLEADKESVF	TGTGCCAGCAGCCTGGAAGCCGACAAGGAATCGGTCTTC	TRBJ2-7	TRBV11-2	few	.
CASSWNRDTEAFF	TGTGCCAGCAGCTGGAACAGGGACACTGAAGCTTTCTTT	TRBJ1-1	TRBV7-9	.	.
CASSLPSNEQYF	TGCGCCAGCAGCTTACCATCGAACGAGCAGTACTTC	TRBJ2-7	TRBV5-1	.	.
CASSESTQPQHF	TGCGCCAGCAGTGAGTCAACACAGCCCCAGCATTTT	TRBJ1-5	TRBV10-2	.	.
CASRWDSDVFGNTIYF	TGTGCCAGCAGGTGGGACAGCGACGTTTTTGGAAACACCATATATTTT	TRBJ1-3	TRBV28	.	TRBD1
CASEGRFAGELFF	TGTGCCAGTGAAGGGAGGTTCGCCGGGGAGCTGTTTTTT	TRBJ2-2	TRBV5-5	.	.
CASNGLSGSLRGTDTQYF	TGTGCCAGTAACGGGCTGAGCGGGAGCCTTAGGGGCACAGATACGCAGTATTTT	TRBJ2-3	TRBV19	.	TRBD2
CASRLELGSTDTQYF	TGTGCCAGCAGGCTCGAACTAGGTAGCACAGATACGCAGTATTTT	TRBJ2-3	TRBV27	.	.
CASSQYSNTEAFF	TGTGCCAGCAGTCAGTACAGTAACACTGAAGCTTTCTTT	TRBJ1-1	TRBV6-5	.	.
CASSMRLHTDTQYF	TGTGCCAGTAGTATGCGGCTACACACAGATACGCAGTATTTT	TRBJ2-3	TRBV19	.	.
CATVSASGDYTEAFF	TGTGCCACGGTGAGTGCTTCAGGGGATTACACTGAAGCTTTCTTT	TRBJ1-1	TRBV10-3	.	.
CASSSGIAGELFF	TGTGCCAGCAGTTCAGGGATCGCCGGGGAGCTGTTTTTT	TRBJ2-2	TRBV27	.	.
CASSQEDWGRQAYNEQFF	TGCGCCAGCAGCCAAGAAGATTGGGGGAGACAGGCATACAATGAGCAGTTCTTC	TRBJ2-1	TRBV4-1	.	.